This T cell receptor (beta chain) comes out of a study of vaccination and CD4 T cells after COVID-19. As for the study in general: In the convalescent cohort, there were six males and four females, two of them Hispanic.

The treatment here: roughly 11-day PBMC culture with coronavirus spike peptide pools or control peptides (ViraFEST assay). Gathered ahead of the COVID-19 pandemic (2011-2018) were the CD4+ T cells of the unexposed donor. At both days 3 and 7, half the medium was replaced with fresh IL-2 medium. Cells permitting, SARS-CoV-2 S/N and four cold-coronavirus spikes were tested on unexposed-donor CD4+ T cells. The CDR3 sequence is 15 residues long. With 4 bases clipped from V and 0 bases from J, the junction kept 0 bases outside the gene matches. Germline V lookup: CDR1 SGHAT, CDR2 FQNNGV. The study sequenced cultured CD4+ T cell DNA using the Oncomine TCR Beta short-read assay. Scientists extracted genomic DNA from CD4+ T cells grown in culture. TCRdb redid the calling of the PCR reads with MiXCR, one entry per CDR3 protein. The table lists over 9,000 distinct CDR3 sequences, 29% of them singletons, with 10% to 15% in the top ten.

Worth noting for this clonotype: Its target is unknown.

This chain connects TRBV11-2 to TRBJ2-1; 10 bases are shared with TRBD2. The sample taken for sequencing was CD4+ T cells from blood, cultured in vitro. This receptor was obtained from a human donor in good health. CDR3 bases: TGTGCCAGCAGCTCTAGCGGGAGCTCCTACAATGAGCAGTTCTTC. Amino acid sequence: CASSSSGSSYNEQFF.